The clone carrying this T cell receptor (beta chain) was seen at least ten times. Antigen specificity is unknown. No progression to ophthalmopathy during 18 months of follow-up defined stable disease. It was uncontrolled infection, other autoimmune disease, pregnancy or lactation that excluded patients. This record comes from a study of T cells in Graves' hyperthyroidism and ophthalmopathy. General study points: The model predicted ophthalmopathy a median approximately seven months before onset. Most thyroid clonotypes with frequency above 0.001 were detected in blood.

With 11 bases removed from V and 7 bases from J, the gap between germline ends came to 18 bases. The CDR3 has 12 amino acids. Germline V lookup: CDR1 MNHNS, CDR2 SASEGT. TCR beta CDR3 regions were amplified from RNA. Researchers ran a first-round RT-PCR on the TCR CDR3 using the HTBI primer set. TCRdb recomputed calls from the multiplex PCR reads with MiXCR, one row per CDR3 protein. The sample has 300,000 to 450,000 distinct CDR3 sequences, roughly 14% seen once. Sequencing was done on a sample of blood. This clonotype originated in an older woman with Graves' hyperthyroidism. The chain recombines TRBV6-1 with TRBJ2-7; D remains unclear. Written as DNA, the CDR3 is TGTGCCGGCGGCAGGACCCCGGAGGAGCAGTACTTC. Amino acids: CAGGRTPEEQYF.